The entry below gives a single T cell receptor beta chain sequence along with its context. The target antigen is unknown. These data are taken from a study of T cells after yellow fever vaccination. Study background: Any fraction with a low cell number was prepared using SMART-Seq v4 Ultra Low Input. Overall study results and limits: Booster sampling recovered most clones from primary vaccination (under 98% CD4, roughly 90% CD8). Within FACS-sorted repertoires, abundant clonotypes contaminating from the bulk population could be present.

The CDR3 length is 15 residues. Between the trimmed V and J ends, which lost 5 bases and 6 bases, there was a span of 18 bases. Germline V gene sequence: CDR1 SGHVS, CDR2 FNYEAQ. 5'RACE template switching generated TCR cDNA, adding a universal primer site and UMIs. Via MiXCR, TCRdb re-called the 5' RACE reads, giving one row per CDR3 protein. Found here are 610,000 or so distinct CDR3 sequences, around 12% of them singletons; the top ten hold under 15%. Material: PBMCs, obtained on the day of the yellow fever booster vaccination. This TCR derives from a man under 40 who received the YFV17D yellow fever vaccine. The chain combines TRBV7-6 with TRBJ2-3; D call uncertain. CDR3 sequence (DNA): TGTGCCAGCAGCCACCCAGCCAGCGTGGTTGATACGCAGTATTTT. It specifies CASSHPASVVDTQYF.